One sample yielded the 10 T cell receptor beta chains listed below, sequenced in a study of blood T cell repertoires in COVID-19. Repertoires were generated with immunoSEQ multiplex PCR, while TCRdb's copy carries only in-frame clones and drops some. This table holds 200,000 to 300,000 clones, about 90% found once. Sequencing used peripheral blood. Receptor source: a woman in her twenties or thirties who had recovered from COVID-19.

The V call is TRBV3-1 (or the pseudogene TRBV3-2), the J call TRBJ2-6; no clear D gene. The CDR3 is made up of 13 amino acids. The germline gives CDR1 LGHDT, CDR2 YNNKEL (reference sequence). With 4 bases removed from V and 2 bases from J, the gap between germline ends came to 3 bases. The CDR3 loop reads CASSRAGANVLTF. The CDR3 coding sequence is TGTGCCAGCAGCCGCGCTGGGGCCAACGTCCTGACTTTC.

This clone was seen only once. CDR3 nucleotides: TGTGCCAGCCGGGACAGGGGGTTGTATGAGACCCAGTACTTC. Translating gives CASRDRGLYETQYF. This chain uses TRBV2 with TRBJ2-5; TRBD1 matches 11 bases. The germline CDR1 and CDR2 sequences are SNHLY and FYNNEI. Trimming took 8 bases from V and 5 from J; bases not matched to a gene: 7. The CDR3 is 14 amino acids.

The chain carries TRBV16 and TRBJ2-7; 8 nucleotides agree with TRBD2. CDR1 and CDR2 from the germline V gene are KGHSY and FQNENV. J gave up 1 base and V 4 bases, and 9 bases lay outside the gene matches. The CDR3 totals 16 residues. The CDR3: CASSRPGGAVSYEQYF. DNA of the CDR3: TGTGCCAGCAGCCGCCCGGGGGGGGCGGTTTCCTACGAGCAGTACTTC.

V usage is TRBV7-2 and J usage is TRBJ1-1; D possibly corresponds to TRBD1 (6 bases). Germline V gene sequence: CDR1 SGHTA, CDR2 FQGNSA. The V and J ends lost 3 bases and 5 bases respectively, with 10 bases between them. CDR3 length equals 13 residues. The CDR3 coding sequence is TGTGCCAGCAGCTTTCGCAGGGGAACTGAAGCTTTCTTT. This codes for CASSFRRGTEAFF.

The rearrangement uses TRBV5-5 and TRBJ2-2; 12 bases fit TRBD2. The germline CDR1 and CDR2 sequences are SGHKS and YYEKEE (reference sequence). The ends lost 0 bases at V and 3 bases at J; junction bases unmatched: 6. CDR3 length equals 18 residues. CDR3 nucleotides: TGTGCCAGCAGCTTGGCGGCTAGCGGGGGGGCTCACACCGGGGAGCTGTTTTTT. This sequence encodes CASSLAASGGAHTGELFF.

This clone was seen just once. The chain links TRBV4-1 to TRBJ1-1; D not certain. Trimming shortened V by 3 bases and J by 10 bases, and 12 bases separated the two germline ends. This CDR3 is built from 12 residues. Germline CDR1 reads MGHRA; CDR2 reads YSYEKL. The CDR3 spells CASSHEIGGAFF. In nucleotides, the CDR3 is TGCGCCAGCAGCCACGAGATCGGTGGAGCTTTCTTT.

CDR3 DNA sequence: TGTGCCAGCAGCCAAGGGCTCGGACAGGGGGCGCGGGGGGCCAACGTCCTGACTTTC. This translates into CASSQGLGQGARGANVLTF. This chain joins TRBV3-1 (or the pseudogene TRBV3-2) and TRBJ2-6, with 11 bases lining up with TRBD1. This CDR3 spans 19 amino acids. Unmatched junction bases numbered 9, after V lost 1 base and J lost 4 bases. Germline V CDR1 and CDR2: LGHDT, YNNKEL (reference sequence).

V usage is TRBV20-1 and J usage is TRBJ2-3, with 7 positions matching TRBD2. The V segment lost 3 bases and the J segment 2 bases; nucleotides outside the gene matches: 8. CDR1 and CDR2 from the germline V gene are DFQATT and SNEGSKA (reference sequence). This CDR3 region has 15 residues. The CDR3 region is CSASIAGEYTDTQYF. DNA for the CDR3: TGCAGTGCTAGTATTGCGGGGGAGTACACAGATACGCAGTATTTT.

This chain uses TRBV5-4 with TRBJ2-5; maybe TRBD1 (5 bases). CDR3 length: 15 amino acids. V was clipped by 0 bases and J by 3 bases, with 12 bases between them. From germline, CDR1 is SGHNT and CDR2 YYREEE (reference sequence). In nucleotides, the CDR3 is TGTGCCAGCAGCTTGGGGGTCCAGGGTGAAGAGACCCAGTACTTC. This gives the protein CASSLGVQGEETQYF.

This clone occurred a few times. This chain joins TRBV2 and TRBJ2-5; D is unresolved. CDR1 is SNHLY, CDR2 FYNNEI, per germline. V was clipped by 1 base and J by 5 bases, with 8 bases between them. The CDR3 extends over 13 amino acids. This CDR3 is CASSEGADETQYF. The DNA for the CDR3 is TGTGCCAGCAGTGAAGGGGCTGACGAGACCCAGTACTTC.